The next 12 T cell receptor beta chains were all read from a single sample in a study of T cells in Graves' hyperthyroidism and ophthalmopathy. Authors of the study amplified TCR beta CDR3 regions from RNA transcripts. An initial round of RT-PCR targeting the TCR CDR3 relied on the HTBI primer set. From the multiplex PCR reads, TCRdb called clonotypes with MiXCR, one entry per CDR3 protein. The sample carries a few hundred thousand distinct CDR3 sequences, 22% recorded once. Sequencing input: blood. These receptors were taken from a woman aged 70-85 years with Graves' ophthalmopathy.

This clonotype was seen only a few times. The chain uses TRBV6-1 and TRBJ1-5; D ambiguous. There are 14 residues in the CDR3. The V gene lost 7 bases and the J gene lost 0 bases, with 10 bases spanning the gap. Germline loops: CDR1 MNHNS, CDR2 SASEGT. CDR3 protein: CASNGGSSNQPQHF. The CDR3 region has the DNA TGTGCCAGCAATGGAGGCAGTAGCAATCAGCCCCAGCATTTT.

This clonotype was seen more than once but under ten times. The CDR3 region is CASSEILGGGGYGYTF. The CDR3, as DNA: TGTGCCAGCAGTGAAATTCTCGGCGGAGGGGGCTATGGCTACACCTTC. This sequence joins TRBV6-1 and TRBJ1-2, with a weak D call TRBD1 (6 bases). Germline loops: CDR1 MNHNS, CDR2 SASEGT. The CDR3 consists of 16 residues. Trimming left V 2 bases short and J 4 bases short, with 17 bases between.

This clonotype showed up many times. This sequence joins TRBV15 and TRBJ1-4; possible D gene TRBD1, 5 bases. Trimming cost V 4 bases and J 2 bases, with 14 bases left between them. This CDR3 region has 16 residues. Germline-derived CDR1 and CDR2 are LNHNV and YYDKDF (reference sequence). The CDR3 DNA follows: TGTGCCACCAGCAAAGGGCTCAGGGATACTAATGAAAAACTGTTTTTT. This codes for CATSKGLRDTNEKLFF.

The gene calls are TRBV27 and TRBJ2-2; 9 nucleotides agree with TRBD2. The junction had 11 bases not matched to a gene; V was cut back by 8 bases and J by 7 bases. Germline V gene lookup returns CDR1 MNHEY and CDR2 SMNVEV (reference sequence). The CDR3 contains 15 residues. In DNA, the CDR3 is TGTGCCAGCGGAGGTAGCGGGAGATGGAGCGGGGAGCTGTTTTTT. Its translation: CASGGSGRWSGELFF.

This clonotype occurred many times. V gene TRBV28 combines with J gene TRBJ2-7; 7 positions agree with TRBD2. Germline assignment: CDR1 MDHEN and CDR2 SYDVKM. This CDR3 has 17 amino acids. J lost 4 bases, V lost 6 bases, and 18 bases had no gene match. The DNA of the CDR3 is TGTGCCAGCAGCCCCCCTAGCGGCCTAGCCCTTTTTTACGAGCAGTACTTC. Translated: CASSPPSGLALFYEQYF.

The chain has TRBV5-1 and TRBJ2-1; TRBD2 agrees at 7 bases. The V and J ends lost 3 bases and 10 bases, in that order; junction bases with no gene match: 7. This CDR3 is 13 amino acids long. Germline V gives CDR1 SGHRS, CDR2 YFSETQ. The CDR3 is CASSSQAGREQFF. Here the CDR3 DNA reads TGCGCCAGCAGCTCACAAGCGGGGAGGGAGCAGTTCTTC.

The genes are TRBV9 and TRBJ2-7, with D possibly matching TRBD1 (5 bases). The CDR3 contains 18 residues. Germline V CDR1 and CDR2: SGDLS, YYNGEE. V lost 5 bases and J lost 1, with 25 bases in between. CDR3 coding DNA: TGTGCCAGCAGTCCGAGAGGACATGGCTTGGGAAGGTCCTACGAGCAGTACTTC. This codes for CASSPRGHGLGRSYEQYF.

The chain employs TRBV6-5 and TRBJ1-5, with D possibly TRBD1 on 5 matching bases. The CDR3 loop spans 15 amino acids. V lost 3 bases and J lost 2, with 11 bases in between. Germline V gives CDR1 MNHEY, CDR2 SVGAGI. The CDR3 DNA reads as TGTGCCAGCAGTTATCACCCCAGGGGCAATCAGCCCCAGCATTTT. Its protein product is CASSYHPRGNQPQHF.

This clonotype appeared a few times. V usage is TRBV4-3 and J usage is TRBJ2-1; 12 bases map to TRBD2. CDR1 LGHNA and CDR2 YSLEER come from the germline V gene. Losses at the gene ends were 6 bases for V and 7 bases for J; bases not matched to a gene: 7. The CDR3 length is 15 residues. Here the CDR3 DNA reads TGCGCCAGCAGAAAAGGACTAGCGGGAACAAATGAGCAGTTCTTC. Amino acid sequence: CASRKGLAGTNEQFF.

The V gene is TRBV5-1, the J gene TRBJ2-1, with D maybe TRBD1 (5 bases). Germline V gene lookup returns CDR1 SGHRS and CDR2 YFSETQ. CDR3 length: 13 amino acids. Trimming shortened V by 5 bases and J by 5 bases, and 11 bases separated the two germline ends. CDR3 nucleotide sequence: TGCGCCAGCAGGAAGACAGCTAACAATGAGCAGTTCTTC. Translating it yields CASRKTANNEQFF. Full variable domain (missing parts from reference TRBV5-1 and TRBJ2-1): KAGVTQTPRYLIKTRGQQVTLSCSPISGHRSVSWYQQTPGQGLQFLFEYFSETQRNKGNFPGRFSGRQFSNSRSEMNVSTLELGDSALYLCASRKTANNEQFFGPGTRLTVL.

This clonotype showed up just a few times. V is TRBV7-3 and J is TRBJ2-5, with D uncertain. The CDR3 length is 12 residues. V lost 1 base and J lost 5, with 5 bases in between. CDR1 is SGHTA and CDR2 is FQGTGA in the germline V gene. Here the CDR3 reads CASSLIGETQYF. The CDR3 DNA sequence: TGTGCCAGCAGCTTAATAGGGGAGACCCAGTACTTC.

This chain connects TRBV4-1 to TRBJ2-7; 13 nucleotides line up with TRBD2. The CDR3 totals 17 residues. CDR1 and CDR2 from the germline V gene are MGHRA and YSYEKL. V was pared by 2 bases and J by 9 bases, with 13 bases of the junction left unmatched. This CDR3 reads CASSQRERTSGREWQYF. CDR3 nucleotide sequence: TGCGCCAGCAGCCAAAGGGAACGGACTAGCGGGAGAGAATGGCAGTACTTC.